A single sample gave rise to the 19 T cell receptor beta chains below, sequenced in a study of control samples from healthy donors and cancer patients. The method was immunoSEQ multiplex PCR; TCRdb's version includes in-frame clones alone and lacks a portion of them. The table records some 89,000 clones, 86% of them present only once. Sequenced: blood. The receptors here all came from a young man in good health.

The DNA of the CDR3 is TGTGCCAGCAGCCAAGGAGGTGGGGGGACTGCTGGAAACACCATATATTTT. Its protein product is CASSQGGGGTAGNTIYF. This chain links TRBV3-1 (or the pseudogene TRBV3-2) with TRBJ1-3; TRBD1 is a possible D gene (5 bases). The germline V and J ends were trimmed by 1 base and 2 bases, with 15 bases remaining between them. The CDR3 is made up of 17 amino acids. CDR1 and CDR2 from the germline V gene are LGHDT and YNNKEL (reference sequence).

The rearrangement links TRBV24-1 to TRBJ2-7; 8 bases are shared with TRBD1. Germline V lookup: CDR1 KGHDR, CDR2 SFDVKD. J was trimmed by 3 bases and V by 7 bases; bases with no gene match: 4. This CDR3 spans 13 amino acids. The CDR3 is CATRETGGYEQYF. The CDR3 DNA is TGTGCCACCAGGGAAACAGGGGGCTACGAGCAGTACTTC.

The rearrangement joins TRBV29-1 to TRBJ1-1; TRBD1 agrees at 11 bases. This CDR3 comprises 15 residues. Germline loops: CDR1 SQVTM, CDR2 ANQGSEA. V shed 0 bases, J shed 4 bases, and the junction held 4 bases outside the gene matches. The CDR3 sequence: CSVEDGQGAFTEAFF. CDR3 nucleotides: TGCAGCGTTGAAGATGGACAGGGGGCTTTCACTGAAGCTTTCTTT.

This chain uses TRBV21-1 with TRBJ1-5; the listed D gene, TRBD1, was not tested against the DNA. TRBV21-1 is a pseudogene locus. The CDR3 consists of 19 residues. The DNA for the CDR3 is TGTGCCAGCAGCGCGACCGGGACAGTCGGCTTTAAGTGCAATCAGCCCCAGCATTTT. Translating it yields CASSATGTVGFKCNQPQHF.

Details on this clone: The junction departs from germline at one end; a sequencing error may be responsible. The chain combines TRBV4-1 with TRBJ2-1; TRBD1 aligns across 9 bases. The length of the CDR3 is 15 residues. In germline, CDR1 is MGHRA, CDR2 YSYEKL. The CDR3 reads CVSSSFRDRVNEQFF. The CDR3 region has the DNA TGCGTCAGCAGCTCATTCCGGGACAGGGTCAATGAGCAGTTCTTC.

The V call is TRBV7-3, the J call TRBJ1-2; no firm D call. CDR1 SGHTA and CDR2 FQGTGA come from the germline V gene. The V and J ends lost 5 bases and 4 bases respectively, with 11 bases between them. CDR3 length: 13 amino acids. The CDR3 nucleotides read TGTGCCAGCAGCGCCGGCTCATCCTATGGCTACACCTTC. Encoded protein: CASSAGSSYGYTF.

This clone turned up a few times. This sequence joins TRBV27 and TRBJ1-5; D is ambiguous. The CDR3 runs to 14 residues. CDR1 MNHEY and CDR2 SMNVEV come from the germline V gene (reference sequence). The V gene lost 7 bases and the J gene lost 1 base, with 11 bases spanning the gap. The DNA for the CDR3 is TGTGCCAGCAACCACCACCAGAGCAATCAGCCCCAGCATTTT. Amino acid sequence: CASNHHQSNQPQHF.

The rearrangement joins TRBV12-5 to TRBJ2-5, with D possibly matching TRBD2 (7 bases). Germline V gives CDR1 LGHNT, CDR2 FRNRAP. V was clipped by 0 bases and J by 4 bases, with 12 bases between them. There are 15 residues in the CDR3. In nucleotides, the CDR3 is TGTGCTAGTGGTTTGGTCCGGGGAGGGGGAGAGACCCAGTACTTC. This sequence encodes CASGLVRGGGETQYF.

The V gene is TRBV6-5, the J gene TRBJ1-5, with 12 bases that match TRBD1. The germline V gene has CDR1 MNHEY and CDR2 SVGAGI. The CDR3 loop spans 15 amino acids. Losses at the gene ends were 5 bases for V and 6 bases for J; bases not matched to a gene: 5. In nucleotides, the CDR3 is TGTGCCAGCAGTAGGGACAGGGGGCAAGGTCAGCCCCAGCATTTT. Residues: CASSRDRGQGQPQHF.

V gene TRBV7-3 combines with J gene TRBJ2-1, with a weak D call TRBD2 (6 bases). V was cut by 2 bases and J by 0 bases, with 11 bases left in between. The V gene's germline CDR1 is SGHTA and CDR2 FQGTGA. This CDR3 has 16 residues. Here the CDR3 reads CASSLAGLSSYNEQFF. In nucleotides, the CDR3 is TGTGCCAGCAGCTTAGCGGGGCTGAGCTCCTACAATGAGCAGTTCTTC.

The chain carries TRBV21-1 and TRBJ2-3; the DNA was not used to check the table's D call, TRBD1. TRBV21-1 is a known pseudogene. The CDR3 length is 14 residues. The DNA of the CDR3 is TGTGCCAGCAGCAGGACAGGTCGCACAGATACGCAGTATTTT. This codes for CASSRTGRTDTQYF.

This chain connects TRBV30 to TRBJ1-5; the D is unclear. This CDR3 is built from 14 residues. Germline V CDR1 and CDR2: GTSNPN, SVGIG (reference sequence). V dropped 0 bases and J dropped 9 bases, with 15 bases sitting between them. Here the CDR3 reads CAWSVRRGAGPQHF. In DNA form, the CDR3 reads TGTGCCTGGAGTGTACGCCGCGGCGCGGGGCCCCAGCATTTT.

The chain has TRBV7-3 and TRBJ2-3; TRBD2 aligns across 8 bases. J lost 2 bases, V lost 5 bases, and 3 bases had no gene match. The CDR3 is made up of 14 amino acids. The germline V gene encodes CDR1 SGHTA and CDR2 FQGTGA. DNA of the CDR3: TGTGCCAGCAGCCAAGCGGGGGACACAGATACGCAGTATTTT. Its translation: CASSQAGDTDTQYF.

The rearrangement links TRBV9 to TRBJ1-3; D may be TRBD1 (6 bases). This CDR3 spans 16 amino acids. The V and J ends lost 3 bases and 4 bases respectively, with 17 bases between them. CDR1 is SGDLS, CDR2 YYNGEE, per germline. The CDR3 is CASSADRRVGGNTIYF. CDR3 nucleotide sequence: TGTGCCAGCAGCGCCGACAGGCGCGTGGGCGGAAACACCATATATTTT.

This clone was found a few times. The V call is TRBV7-9, the J call TRBJ1-2, with D maybe TRBD1 (5 bases). V was clipped by 6 bases and J by 4 bases, with 18 bases between them. CDR1 is SEHNR and CDR2 is FQNEAQ in the germline V gene (reference sequence). The CDR3 loop spans 15 amino acids. The CDR3 region is CASSFSMTVTYGYTF. CDR3 bases: TGTGCCAGCAGTTTTTCCATGACAGTAACCTATGGCTACACCTTC.

This chain links TRBV20-1 with TRBJ2-2; 7 bases match TRBD1. Germline V gene lookup returns CDR1 DFQATT and CDR2 SNEGSKA (reference sequence). With 3 bases clipped from V and 4 bases from J, the junction kept 2 bases outside the gene matches. This CDR3 region has 13 residues. The DNA for the CDR3 is TGCAGTGCTAGTAGGGGGCCCACCGGGGAGCTGTTTTTT. Translating gives CSASRGPTGELFF.

In this sample, this clone turned up once. This sequence joins TRBV24-1 and TRBJ2-1, with D possibly being TRBD2 (8 bases). The V gene lost 0 bases and the J gene lost 6 bases, with 11 bases spanning the gap. Looked up from germline, CDR1 is KGHDR and CDR2 is SFDVKD. The CDR3 runs to 15 residues. The CDR3 loop is CATSDLREGANEQFF. The CDR3 bases are TGTGCCACCAGTGATTTGCGGGAGGGGGCCAATGAGCAGTTCTTC.

This chain uses TRBV6-4 with TRBJ1-1, with D possibly being TRBD1 (6 bases). Germline V gene sequence: CDR1 MRHNA, CDR2 SNTAGT. Trimming took 0 bases from V and 0 from J, leaving 17 bases between them. This CDR3 comprises 18 residues. Here the CDR3 DNA reads TGTGCCAGCAGTGACTCGAATACCCAGGGGCGCATGAACACTGAAGCTTTCTTT. Its translation: CASSDSNTQGRMNTEAFF.

The CDR3 DNA sequence: TGCGCCAGCTCTATAGGGGGGAGGGCCTACAATGAGCAGTTCTTC. It is translated as CASSIGGRAYNEQFF. The V call is TRBV5-1, the J call TRBJ2-1; a weak D match, TRBD2 (7 bases). CDR1 SGHRS and CDR2 YFSETQ come from the germline V gene. The CDR3 is 15 amino acids. V was trimmed by 7 bases and J by 2 bases, leaving 16 bases between them. The full variable domain, rest sourced from reference TRBV5-1 and TRBJ2-1, is KAGVTQTPRYLIKTRGQQVTLSCSPISGHRSVSWYQQTPGQGLQFLFEYFSETQRNKGNFPGRFSGRQFSNSRSEMNVSTLELGDSALYLCASSIGGRAYNEQFFGPGTRLTVL.